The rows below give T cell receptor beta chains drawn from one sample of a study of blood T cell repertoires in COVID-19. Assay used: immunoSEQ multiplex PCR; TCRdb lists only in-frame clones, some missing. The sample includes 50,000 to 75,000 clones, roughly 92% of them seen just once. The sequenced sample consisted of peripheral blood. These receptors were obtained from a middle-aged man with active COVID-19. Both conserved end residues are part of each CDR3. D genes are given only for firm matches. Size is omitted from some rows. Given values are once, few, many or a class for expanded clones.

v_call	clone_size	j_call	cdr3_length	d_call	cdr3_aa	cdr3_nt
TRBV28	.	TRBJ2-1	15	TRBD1	CASSFARGRYNEQFF	TGTGCCAGCAGTTTCGCCAGGGGGAGATACAATGAGCAGTTCTTC
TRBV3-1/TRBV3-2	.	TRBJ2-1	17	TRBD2	CASSLLGGGRAANEQFF	TGTGCCAGCAGCCTTCTAGGGGGCGGGAGGGCCGCAAATGAGCAGTTCTTC
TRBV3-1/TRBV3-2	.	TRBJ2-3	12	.	CASSQGANTQYF	TGTGCCAGCAGCCAAGGGGCAAATACGCAGTATTTT
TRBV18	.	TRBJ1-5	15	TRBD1	CASSPPGQGAQPQHF	TGTGCCAGCTCACCGCCGGGACAGGGGGCCCAGCCCCAGCATTTT
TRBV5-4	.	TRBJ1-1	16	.	CASSLETGNMNTEAFF	TGTGCCAGCAGCTTGGAAACAGGGAACATGAACACTGAAGCTTTCTTT
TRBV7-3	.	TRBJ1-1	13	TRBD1	CASSDRAFSEAFF	TGTGCCAGCAGTGACAGGGCATTCTCTGAAGCTTTCTTT
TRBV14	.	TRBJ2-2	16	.	CASRASGESNTGELFF	TGTGCCAGCAGGGCCTCGGGAGAAAGTAACACCGGGGAGCTGTTTTTT
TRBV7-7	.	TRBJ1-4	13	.	CASSRERGEKLFF	TGTGCTAGCAGTAGGGAACGGGGTGAAAAACTGTTTTTT
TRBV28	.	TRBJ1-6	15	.	CASKTSSSYNSPLHF	TGTGCCAGCAAGACTAGTAGCTCCTATAATTCACCCCTCCACTTT
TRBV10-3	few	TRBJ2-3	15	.	CAISAGGVGADTQYF	TGTGCCATCAGTGCAGGAGGGGTCGGCGCAGATACGCAGTATTTT
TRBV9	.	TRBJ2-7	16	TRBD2	CASSAHEAGVKYEQYF	TGTGCCAGCAGCGCCCACGAAGCGGGAGTGAAGTACGAGCAGTACTTC
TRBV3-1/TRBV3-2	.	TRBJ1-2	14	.	CASSQVSGNYGYTF	TGTGCCAGCAGCCAAGTTTCGGGGAACTATGGCTACACCTTC
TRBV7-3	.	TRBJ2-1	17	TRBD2	CASSKGASRGLTNEQFF	TGTGCCAGCAGCAAAGGGGCTAGCCGGGGACTAACCAATGAGCAGTTCTTC
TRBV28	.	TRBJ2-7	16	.	CASSLSQGLTSHEQYF	TGTGCCAGCAGTTTATCGCAGGGACTCACGTCCCACGAGCAGTACTTC
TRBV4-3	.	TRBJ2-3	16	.	CASSPRAGAPPDTQYF	TGCGCCAGCAGTCCGCGGGCGGGGGCCCCCCCGGATACGCAGTATTTT
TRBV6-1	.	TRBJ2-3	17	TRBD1	CASSDGVGQGFPDTQYF	TGTGCCAGCAGTGATGGGGTCGGACAGGGTTTCCCAGATACGCAGTATTTT
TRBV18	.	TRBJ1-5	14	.	CASSNRGEDQPQHF	TGTGCCAGCTCGAATCGCGGGGAAGATCAGCCCCAGCATTTT
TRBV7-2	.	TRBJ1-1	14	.	CASAGGGAHTEAFF	TGTGCCAGCGCCGGCGGGGGGGCCCACACTGAAGCTTTCTTT
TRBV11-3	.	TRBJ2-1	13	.	CASSLDPKFEQFF	TGTGCCAGCAGCTTAGATCCCAAATTCGAGCAGTTCTTC
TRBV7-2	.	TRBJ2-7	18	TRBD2	CASSTTSGDSTYSYEQYF	TGTGCCAGCAGCACCACTAGCGGGGACTCAACTTACTCCTACGAGCAGTACTTC
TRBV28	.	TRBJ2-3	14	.	CASKPGGSTDTQYF	TGTGCCTCAAAACCCGGGGGAAGCACAGATACGCAGTATTTT
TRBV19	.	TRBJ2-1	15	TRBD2	CASSFGTSGYNEQFF	TGTGCCAGTAGTTTCGGGACTAGCGGCTACAATGAGCAGTTCTTC
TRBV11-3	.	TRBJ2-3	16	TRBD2	CASRLASSGSTDTQYF	TGTGCCAGCAGGCTGGCGTCTAGCGGATCGACAGATACGCAGTATTTT
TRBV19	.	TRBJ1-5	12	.	CASSRSNQPQHF	TGTGCCAGTAGCAGGAGCAATCAGCCCCAGCATTTT